This TCR beta chain is from a study of T cell responses to AZD1222 COVID-19 vaccine. Study-level results: Baseline antibody screening turned up just a handful of seropositive AZD1222 recipients. Donors were chiefly white British, with a greater number of females, and clonal diversity was perhaps underestimated.

Germline V gene data show CDR1 as LNHDA and CDR2 as SQIVND (reference sequence). The CDR3 runs 12 residues. Trimming shortened V by 4 bases and J by 7 bases, and 8 bases separated the two germline ends. Of note for this clone: The antigen remains undetermined.

Sequencing used immunoSEQ multiplex PCR; TCRdb keeps in-frame clones, though not all of them. The table records approximately 110,000 clones, roughly nine tenths of them present only once. The V gene is TRBV19, the J gene TRBJ1-3; no reliable D call. Sequenced material: peripheral blood, taken 28 days after the second AZD1222 dose. The clonotype originates from an adult who received the AZD1222 COVID-19 vaccine. CDR3 bases: TGTGCCAGTAGTACCGTCGGGAACACCATATATTTT. It translates to CASSTVGNTIYF.